Listed below are T cell receptor beta chains from one sample, sequenced in a study of blood T cell repertoires in COVID-19. Repertoires were generated with immunoSEQ multiplex PCR, while TCRdb's copy carries only in-frame clones and drops some. The top ten hold roughly 1% of the sample, which has over 450,000 clones, 75% to 90% seen once. Sequenced input: peripheral blood. These receptors were obtained from a man younger than 35 with COVID-19, enrolled during active disease. Each CDR3 is given with its conserved first and last residue. The D gene is left open where the match is weak. Not every row has a clone size; where given, it reads once, few, many or a size class.

d_call clone_size j_call v_call cdr3_nt cdr3_aa
- - TRBJ2-3 TRBV13 TGTGCCAGCAGCTCCCTCGGCGGCACCGCCACAGATACGCAGTATTTT CASSSLGGTATDTQYF
- - TRBJ1-2 TRBV4-1 TGCGCCAGCAGCCCGTCGGGGACTTACCTCTATGGCTACACCTTC CASSPSGTYLYGYTF
- - TRBJ1-1 TRBV19 TGTGCCAGTAGGACACAGGGTCCTGCTTTCTTT CASRTQGPAFF
- - TRBJ2-7 TRBV7-9 TGTGCCAGCAGCTTTGGTGGGCACGAGCAGTACTTC CASSFGGHEQYF
- - TRBJ2-5 TRBV11-2 TGTGCCATCTACGCCAGCGGCCAAGGGGAGACCCAGTACTTC CAIYASGQGETQYF
- - TRBJ2-3 TRBV6-5 TGTGCCAGCAGTTTGGGCGGGTCAGATACGCAGTATTTT CASSLGGSDTQYF
- - TRBJ2-1 TRBV28 TGTGCCAGCAGTACCGGGACTCGGTACTCCTACAATGAGCAGTTCTTC CASSTGTRYSYNEQFF
TRBD2 - TRBJ2-2 TRBV7-9 TGTGCCAGCAGCCTCGGGACTATCACCGGGGAGCTGTTTTTT CASSLGTITGELFF
- - TRBJ1-2 TRBV27 TGTGCCAGCAGTTTAGGCACCCCTAACTATGGCTACACCTTC CASSLGTPNYGYTF
TRBD2 - TRBJ2-2 TRBV24-1 TGTGCCACCGCGGTGGAGACTAGCGGGAGAGTAGACACCGGGGAGCTGTTTTTT CATAVETSGRVDTGELFF
- - TRBJ2-1 TRBV28 TGTGCCAGCAGTACAACCGGAGGGATCTACAATGAGCAGTTCTTC CASSTTGGIYNEQFF
TRBD2 - TRBJ2-1 TRBV4-2 TGTGCCAGCAGCCCCGCCAGCGGGGCCTTGGATGAGCAGTTCTTC CASSPASGALDEQFF
TRBD2 - TRBJ2-1 TRBV28 TGTGCCAGCAAAACATTCGGGGGGGGGCCCAATGAGCAGTTCTTC CASKTFGGGPNEQFF
- - TRBJ1-2 TRBV12-3/TRBV12-4 TGTGCCAGCAATGGGGCCACTAACTATGGCTACACCTTC CASNGATNYGYTF
- - TRBJ2-7 TRBV19 TGTGCCAGTAGTATAAATGACGGAAGGAGCTCCTACGAGCAGTACTTC CASSINDGRSSYEQYF
- - TRBJ2-2 TRBV6-5 TGTGCCAGCAGGGACAGAAACACCGGGGAGCTGTTTTTT CASRDRNTGELFF
TRBD2 - TRBJ2-5 TRBV5-5 TGTGCCAGCAGCTTGGAAGCTAGCGGGGTGGCCCAGTACTTC CASSLEASGVAQYF
- - TRBJ2-3 TRBV2 TGTGCCAGCGCAATCGGGGAGGCTCGCACAGATACGCAGTATTTT CASAIGEARTDTQYF
TRBD1 - TRBJ2-1 TRBV12-5 TGTGCTAGTGGTCGGACAGGTCCCTTGGGGCAGTTCTTC CASGRTGPLGQFF
- - TRBJ1-1 TRBV7-2 TGTGCCAGCAGCTTAGGGGCGGGGGGTGTCACTGAAGCTTTCTTT CASSLGAGGVTEAFF
- - TRBJ2-3 TRBV19 TGTGCCAGTAGTACTAATATACGAACAGATACGCAGTATTTT CASSTNIRTDTQYF
- - TRBJ2-3 TRBV12-3/TRBV12-4 TGTGCCAGCAGTTTCGCGGGACTAGATACGCAGTATTTT CASSFAGLDTQYF
- - TRBJ1-3 TRBV19 TGTGCCAGTAGCACTTCTCAGGGGTCTGGAAACACCATATATTTT CASSTSQGSGNTIYF
- - TRBJ2-5 TRBV3-1/TRBV3-2 TGTGCCAGCAGCCCTTCCGGGGGAGCGGGAGAGACCCAGTACTTC CASSPSGGAGETQYF
- - TRBJ1-2 TRBV19 TGTGCCAGTAGTGGCGGGGCTAACTCTAACTATGGCTACACCTTC CASSGGANSNYGYTF
TRBD2 - TRBJ2-3 TRBV7-9 TGTGCCAGCAGCCCTAGGACTAGCTCTGGAGATACGCAGTATTTT CASSPRTSSGDTQYF
- - TRBJ1-1 TRBV27 TGTGCCAGCAAGTCCAGGGCCGAAGCTTTCTTT CASKSRAEAFF
- - TRBJ1-2 TRBV5-6 TGTGCCAGCAGCGCATACCAGGGGAACTATGGCTACACCTTC CASSAYQGNYGYTF
- once TRBJ2-1 TRBV4-1 TGCGCCAGCAGCACACCTAGCAGTGGGCTTTTTAGTGAGCAGTTCTTC CASSTPSSGLFSEQFF
TRBD2 - TRBJ2-7 TRBV30 TGTGCCTGGAGTTCTATAGCGGGAGGGCCCTACGAGCAGTACTTC CAWSSIAGGPYEQYF
- - TRBJ2-2 TRBV7-6 TGTGCCAGCAGCTTGACAGTCACCGGGGAGCTGTTTTTT CASSLTVTGELFF
- - TRBJ2-3 TRBV28 TGTGCCAGCATCCCTCTACGGCTACAGGGCACAGATACGCAGTATTTT CASIPLRLQGTDTQYF
TRBD2 - TRBJ2-1 TRBV4-1 TGCGCCAGCAGCCAACGAGGACTAGCGGGGCAGAATGAGCAGTTCTTC CASSQRGLAGQNEQFF
- - TRBJ1-4 TRBV7-7 TGTGCCAGCAGCTCCCCGCGGGGGCCTAATGAAAAACTGTTTTTT CASSSPRGPNEKLFF
TRBD2 - TRBJ2-3 TRBV2 TGTGCCAGCAGTCCTAACTCACTAGCGCCCACAGATACGCAGTATTTT CASSPNSLAPTDTQYF
TRBD2 - TRBJ2-1 TRBV7-9 TGTGCCAGCAACCCGGGACTAGCGATATTCAATGAGCAGTTCTTC CASNPGLAIFNEQFF
- - TRBJ1-3 TRBV2 TGTGCCAGCAGCCCGGGACAAGCTGGAAACACCATATATTTT CASSPGQAGNTIYF
TRBD2 - TRBJ2-2 TRBV9 TGTGCCAGCAGCCCCGGGATAGCGGGAGGTCCGAACACCGGGGAGCTGTTTTTT CASSPGIAGGPNTGELFF
TRBD1 once TRBJ2-7 TRBV6-6 TGTGCCAGCAGTTACTCGCAGGGGGTAGGATACGAGCAGTACTTC CASSYSQGVGYEQYF
TRBD2 - TRBJ2-1 TRBV7-9 TGTGCCAGCAGCTTAGCGAGCGGACTAGCGACCGAGCAGTTCTTC CASSLASGLATEQFF